This T cell receptor (beta chain) stems from a study of cytomegalovirus exposure and HLA in healthy donors. Study-level background: It was reported in a later analysis that the 100 to 150 validation repertoires used the same platform as the 666 first-cohort repertoires.

A word on this clone: What it binds is not known.

The CDR3 is 12 residues long. Germline CDR1 is MNHNS and CDR2 is SASEGT. Deletions cut 8 bases from V and 3 bases from J, with 11 bases between. Method: immunoSEQ multiplex PCR; TCRdb's copy keeps in-frame clones and lacks some. The table lists 150,000 to 200,000 clones, more than 65% of them singletons. Points from the study as a whole: Reports showed the classifier diagnosing cytomegalovirus status with high specificity and sensitivity. Most sequenced TCRs were rare (though some public TCRs occurred in many donors). The study put 150 or so TCR beta chains on its list as cytomegalovirus-associated.

The clonotype originates from a woman younger than 30 in good health and CMV-seropositive. This rearrangement joins TRBV6-1 to TRBJ2-7; the D is unclear. The sequenced material came from PBMCs. DNA for the CDR3: TGTGCCAGCGACTTTTCTGACTACGAGCAGTACTTC. Translation: CASDFSDYEQYF.